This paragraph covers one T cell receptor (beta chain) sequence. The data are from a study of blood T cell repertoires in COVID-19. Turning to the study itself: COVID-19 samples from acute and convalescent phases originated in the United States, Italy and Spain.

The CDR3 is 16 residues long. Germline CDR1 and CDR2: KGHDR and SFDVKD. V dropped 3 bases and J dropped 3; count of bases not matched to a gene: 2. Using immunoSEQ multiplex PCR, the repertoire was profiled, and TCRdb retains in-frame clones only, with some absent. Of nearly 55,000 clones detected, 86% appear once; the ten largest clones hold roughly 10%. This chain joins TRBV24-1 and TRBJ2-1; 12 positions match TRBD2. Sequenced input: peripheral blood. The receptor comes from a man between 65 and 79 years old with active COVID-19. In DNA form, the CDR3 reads TGTGCCACCAGTGATGCTAGCGGGGGGGTCTACAATGAGCAGTTCTTC. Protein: CATSDASGGVYNEQFF.